Following are 25 T cell receptor beta chains from one sample sequenced in a study of PD-1 blockade in classical Hodgkin lymphoma. TCRdb's copy holds only in-frame clones and misses some; the assay was immunoSEQ multiplex PCR. The sample lists about 97,000 clones; roughly 88% were seen once. With no exception, relapse followed autologous stem cell transplantation in all patients, and brentuximab vedotin exposure varied. Here the sequenced sample was peripheral blood mononuclear cells (PBMCs), taken at baseline. The origin of the receptors is a human donor with classical Hodgkin lymphoma.

This sequence joins TRBV7-8 and TRBJ2-7, with 9 bases fitting TRBD1. The J segment lost 0 bases and the V segment lost 7 bases, leaving 10 bases of the junction unmatched. The germline CDR1 and CDR2 sequences are SGHVS and FQNEAQ. This CDR3 is built from 16 residues. CDR3 amino acids: CASTSTPGQGSYEQYF. CDR3 bases: TGTGCCAGCACCTCAACCCCGGGACAGGGCTCCTACGAGCAGTACTTC.

This chain connects TRBV19 to TRBJ1-2; D is uncertain. Germline lookup yields CDR1 LNHDA and CDR2 SQIVND (reference sequence). With 4 bases removed from V and 8 bases from J, the gap between germline ends came to 14 bases. The CDR3 contains 13 residues. The CDR3 nucleotides are TGTGCCAGTAGTACCGTTACCCAAGGGGGCTACACCTTC. This translates into CASSTVTQGGYTF.

The rearrangement links TRBV27 to TRBJ1-2, with a possible D match to TRBD1 (6 bases). V lost 6 bases to trimming and J lost 6 bases, with 20 bases between them. The CDR3 extends over 15 amino acids. Looked up from germline, CDR1 is MNHEY and CDR2 is SMNVEV (reference sequence). This CDR3 is CASSQPGAGVDGYTF. CDR3 sequence (DNA): TGTGCCAGCAGCCAGCCCGGAGCAGGGGTTGATGGCTACACCTTC.

This clone has more than one count but fewer than ten. The chain couples TRBV6-5 to TRBJ1-5; D is uncertain. This CDR3 comprises 16 residues. V was trimmed by 0 bases and J by 9 bases, leaving 18 bases between them. CDR1 is MNHEY, CDR2 SVGAGI, per germline. The CDR3 DNA is TGTGCCAGCAGTTACTCGAGTTCAGCCCGGTGGGGGCCCCAGCATTTT. The encoded protein is CASSYSSSARWGPQHF.

This chain links TRBV28 with TRBJ2-2; D is undetermined. The CDR3 runs to 15 residues. V shed 2 bases and J shed 5 bases, with 12 bases lying between them. In germline, CDR1 is MDHEN, CDR2 SYDVKM. The CDR3 is CASSLPGSVTGELFF. The CDR3 DNA reads TGTGCCAGCAGTTTACCCGGGTCGGTTACCGGGGAGCTGTTTTTT.

The chain is built from TRBV10-3 and TRBJ2-1, with 13 bases matching TRBD2. The CDR3 consists of 18 residues. V was clipped by 6 bases and J by 0 bases; unmatched bases: 8. CDR1 is ENHRY, CDR2 SYGVKD, per germline. CDR3: CAIRAGLAGISSYNEQFF. In DNA form, the CDR3 reads TGTGCCATCAGAGCGGGACTAGCGGGAATAAGCTCCTACAATGAGCAGTTCTTC.

The V call is TRBV10-3, the J call TRBJ1-1; TRBD1 matches at 9 bases. Germline values: CDR1 ENHRY, CDR2 SYGVKD. With 6 bases clipped from V and 5 bases from J, the junction kept 4 bases outside the gene matches. The CDR3 has 13 residues. The CDR3 here is CAISGQGSTEAFF. The CDR3, as DNA: TGTGCCATCAGCGGACAGGGGTCAACTGAAGCTTTCTTT.

V gene TRBV7-9 combines with J gene TRBJ1-5; tentatively, D is TRBD1 (5 bases). The V gene lost 8 bases and the J gene lost 2 bases, with 13 bases spanning the gap. Germline assignment: CDR1 SEHNR and CDR2 FQNEAQ (reference sequence). This CDR3 comprises 14 residues. The CDR3 DNA reads TGTGCCAGCCAGGGCGCCGGGGGCAATCAGCCCCAGCATTTT. As protein: CASQGAGGNQPQHF.

In its sample, this clone was seen once. The rearrangement links TRBV6-1 to TRBJ2-5, with D maybe TRBD2 (6 bases). V lost 8 bases and J lost 1, with 11 bases in between. The CDR3 totals 13 residues. Germline CDR1 and CDR2: MNHNS and SASEGT. The CDR3 region has the DNA TGTGCCAGCTTACGGGACTTCCAAGAGACCCAGTACTTC. Protein: CASLRDFQETQYF.

This chain uses TRBV9 with TRBJ2-5; 7 nucleotides line up with TRBD2. The CDR3 totals 16 residues. Unmatched junction bases numbered 6, after V lost 0 bases and J lost 1 base. Germline V CDR1 and CDR2: SGDLS, YYNGEE. This CDR3 is CASSVAGGGVQETQYF. The CDR3 nucleotides are TGTGCCAGCAGCGTAGCAGGCGGGGGAGTCCAAGAGACCCAGTACTTC.

This chain connects TRBV15 to TRBJ2-7; 11 nucleotides agree with TRBD2. V gave up 4 bases and J gave up 2 bases; unmatched junction bases: 1. The CDR3 has 14 residues. Per the germline V gene, CDR1 is LNHNV and CDR2 is YYDKDF (reference sequence). This chain's CDR3 is CATSIAGGAYEQYF. CDR3 coding DNA: TGTGCCACCAGCATAGCGGGGGGGGCCTACGAGCAGTACTTC.

The chain recombines TRBV29-1 with TRBJ1-2, with D perhaps matching TRBD1 (5 bases). Germline CDR1 SQVTM, CDR2 ANQGSEA. Trimming shortened V by 7 bases and J by 7 bases, and 7 bases separated the two germline ends. The CDR3 is 9 residues long. In DNA, the CDR3 is TGCAGCGCGGGGGGTGGCTACACCTTC. This encodes CSAGGGYTF.

J is TRBJ2-1 and V is TRBV28; no definite D call. CDR3 size: 11 residues. CDR1 is MDHEN and CDR2 is SYDVKM in the germline V gene. Trimming removed 8 bases at V and 8 bases at J, with 10 bases between. The CDR3 here is CASSSRDEQFF. CDR3 coding DNA: TGTGCCAGCTCCAGCCGCGATGAGCAGTTCTTC.

This clone has a single count. The chain has TRBV28 and TRBJ2-7; 12 nucleotides match TRBD2. V lost 1 base to trimming and J lost 0 bases; unmatched junction nucleotides: 13. Per germline, CDR1 MDHEN and CDR2 SYDVKM. CDR3 length: 20 amino acids. The CDR3 coding sequence is TGTGCCAGCAGTTTATCCCGGAACAAAGGACTAGCGGGAATCTCCTACGAGCAGTACTTC. This gives the protein CASSLSRNKGLAGISYEQYF.

The V and J genes are TRBV6-5 and TRBJ1-5; no clear D gene. Germline CDR1 MNHEY, CDR2 SVGAGI. The V end was cut by 6 bases, the J end by 13 bases, with 19 bases between. The CDR3 has 13 amino acids. The CDR3 nucleotides are TGTGCCAGCAGCCCCGTGAGTAGCGGGGTTCAGCATTTT. The encoded protein is CASSPVSSGVQHF.

This clone was recorded only once. The V and J genes are TRBV11-1 and TRBJ2-2, with a weak D call TRBD1 (6 bases). V lost 4 bases to trimming and J lost 8 bases, with 20 bases between them. This CDR3 has 16 amino acids. CDR1 is SGHAT and CDR2 is FQDESV in the germline V gene (reference sequence). The CDR3 is CASSSPPLRGFGELFF. The CDR3 DNA follows: TGTGCCAGCAGCTCGCCGCCGCTCAGGGGCTTTGGGGAGCTGTTTTTT.

The chain recombines TRBV28 with TRBJ1-5, with TRBD1 matching 12 bases. Germline V gene lookup returns CDR1 MDHEN and CDR2 SYDVKM. The V and J ends lost 7 bases and 7 bases, in that order; junction bases with no gene match: 8. This CDR3 comprises 15 residues. CDR3 DNA: TGTGCCAGCAAGAGGGACAGGGGGCGGAGGCAGCCCCAGCATTTT. The encoded protein is CASKRDRGRRQPQHF.

J is TRBJ2-2 and V is TRBV29-1; D is unresolved. The CDR3 is made up of 11 amino acids. Per the germline V gene, CDR1 is SQVTM and CDR2 is ANQGSEA. The V gene lost 7 bases and the J gene lost 1 base, with 4 bases spanning the gap. In nucleotides, the CDR3 is TGCAGCGCGAAGAACACCGGGGAGCTGTTTTTT. Encoded protein: CSAKNTGELFF.

V usage is TRBV10-3 and J usage is TRBJ2-7; 7 nucleotides align to TRBD1. This CDR3 has 15 residues. The ends lost 9 bases at V and 0 bases at J; junction bases unmatched: 11. The V gene's germline CDR1 is ENHRY and CDR2 SYGVKD. Here the CDR3 reads CAMTAGTDLSYEQYF. In DNA, the CDR3 is TGTGCCATGACAGCCGGGACAGACCTCTCCTACGAGCAGTACTTC.

V gene TRBV19 combines with J gene TRBJ1-5; tentative D call: TRBD1 (5 bases). CDR3 length: 16 amino acids. V gave up 4 bases and J gave up 2 bases, with 15 bases separating them. CDR1 is LNHDA, CDR2 SQIVND, per germline (reference sequence). CDR3 in DNA: TGTGCCAGTAGTACCATTAAGGGGTTGGGCAATCAGCCCCAGCATTTT. The encoded protein is CASSTIKGLGNQPQHF.

The chain joins TRBV6-5 to TRBJ1-5, with no clear D. V was cut by 2 bases and J by 8 bases, with 7 bases left in between. Germline CDR1 is MNHEY and CDR2 is SVGAGI. CDR3 size: 12 residues. The CDR3: CASSYPGEPQHF. CDR3 nucleotides: TGTGCCAGCAGTTACCCAGGAGAGCCCCAGCATTTT.

The rearrangement uses TRBV10-3 and TRBJ1-2; D gene ambiguous. This CDR3 has 13 residues. Germline values: CDR1 ENHRY, CDR2 SYGVKD. V shed 5 bases and J shed 1 base, with 8 bases lying between them. CDR3 bases: TGTGCCATCAGTTTGGACGGTAACTATGGCTACACCTTC. This codes for CAISLDGNYGYTF.

The V gene is TRBV7-6, the J gene TRBJ2-2; possibly TRBD1 for D (6 bases). CDR3 length: 15 amino acids. CDR1 is SGHVS and CDR2 is FNYEAQ in the germline V gene. Trimming removed 4 bases at V and 4 bases at J, with 13 bases between. Written as DNA, the CDR3 is TGTGCCAGCAGCTCCACAGGGACGAGCACCGGGGAGCTGTTTTTT. It translates to CASSSTGTSTGELFF.

The rearrangement uses TRBV5-6 and TRBJ2-1; 12 bases line up with TRBD2. The CDR3 sequence is 15 residues long. Germline CDR1 SGHDT, CDR2 YYEEEE. V dropped 5 bases and J dropped 5; count of bases not matched to a gene: 5. CDR3 region: CASSLGLAGDNEQFF. Here the CDR3 DNA reads TGTGCCAGCAGTCTGGGACTAGCGGGCGACAATGAGCAGTTCTTC.

The rearrangement links TRBV9 to TRBJ2-3; 8 nucleotides match TRBD2. The trim removed 6 bases at V and 1 base at J, leaving 10 bases unmatched. Germline V CDR1 and CDR2: SGDLS, YYNGEE. The CDR3 is 16 residues long. The DNA for the CDR3 is TGTGCCAGCACCCACCGGCGGGAGGTACGCACAGATACGCAGTATTTT. Translating gives CASTHRREVRTDTQYF.